This T cell receptor (beta chain) was sequenced in a study of Ad26.COV2.S vaccination and SARS-CoV-2 variants. Turning to the study itself: Doses of Ad26.COV2.S were injected into muscle once or twice, 56 days apart. Study-wide points: People who got the vaccine had more spike-specific TCR breadth than people who got placebo.

The treatment here: roughly 19 received Ad26.COV2.S at low or high dose, single or two shots; about 5 received placebo; per-sample allocation not given. Repertoires come from day 63 after the first vaccine or placebo injection. Clones were sequenced by immunoSEQ multiplex PCR, and TCRdb holds only the in-frame ones, with some missing. The sample has roughly 300,000 clones, 80% to 90% seen once. As regards this clone: Its antigen remains unidentified.

The CDR3 has 14 amino acids. Germline CDR1 is LGHDT and CDR2 is YNNKEL (reference sequence). V was trimmed by 6 bases and J by 8 bases, leaving 17 bases between them. The chain is built from TRBV3-1 (or the pseudogene TRBV3-2) and TRBJ2-1; D possibly uses TRBD1 or TRBD2 (6 bases each). The sequence came from a person aged 18-65 years who received the Ad26.COV2.S COVID-19 vaccine or a placebo. The sequenced sample was peripheral blood, obtained in a trial of Ad26.COV2.S vaccine versus placebo. DNA for the CDR3: TGTGCCAGCAGACAGGGAGGAGCGGGTTATGAGCAGTTCTTC. This translates into CASRQGGAGYEQFF.